What follows describes a single T cell receptor (beta chain). Its cognate antigen is unknown. This sample is part of a study of shared clonotypes between healthy human individuals. CDR1 and CDR2 from the germline V gene are PRHDT and FYEKMQ (reference sequence). The CDR3 covers 13 residues. Between the trimmed V and J ends, which lost 4 bases and 5 bases, there was a span of 11 bases. Study-level results: Estimated richness values were generally larger in naive subsets than in memory subsets. Among donors, clonotype sharing was expected to be affected by sequencing depth.

The data were produced by immunoSEQ multiplex PCR, yet TCRdb's version contains in-frame clones alone and is incomplete. The table records hundreds of thousands of clones, around 72% of them present only once. J is TRBJ2-5 and V is TRBV13; tentative D call: TRBD1 (6 bases). The sequenced material came from memory CD4+ T cells sorted from blood. Subset meaning: CD45RA-negative fraction. The TCR originated in a woman between 25 and 40 years old in good health. CDR3 nucleotides: TGTGCCAGCAGCTCGACAGGTCGGGAGACCCAGTACTTC. Translated: CASSSTGRETQYF.